This T cell receptor beta chain was captured by sequencing in a study of T cell responses to AZD1222 COVID-19 vaccine (dated by TCRdb to about 2021). Turning to the overall study: AZD1222 recipients given second doses at about 4 weeks or at about 12 weeks were pooled, since spike-specific TCR depth and breadth were not found to differ between the two schedules. Trial participants were enrolled into age subgroups of 18-55, 56-69 and 70-plus years, which contained about 150, 27 and 61 TCR-sequenced participants, respectively. A total of about 230 trial participants underwent TCR sequencing, of whom around 200 received two doses of AZD1222 and about 26 received two doses of the MenACWY control vaccine. Study-wide findings and limitations: The whole spike protein was spanned by vaccine-associated CD4 TCRs, and dominant responses were seen in regions 160-218 and 743-854. The 56-69-year group was small, and its depth increase did not reach significance, likely because of low power. A significant rise in spike-specific TCR breadth and depth was observed after two AZD1222 doses relative to day 0 and relative to MenACWY recipients. No day 14 peak-response samples were available, so repertoires were characterized only after the peak T cell response. Participants were mostly white British, with more females than males. The authors suggested clonal diversity may have been underestimated. Conclusions about previously exposed vaccinees were limited because only a handful of AZD1222 recipients were SARS-CoV-2 seropositive at baseline. Reportedly, almost half of the unique spike-specific TCRs recognized epitopes lying outside the regions that are mutated in the B.1.351 and B.1.1.7 variants.

Counted from cysteine to phenylalanine, this CDR3 has 16 amino acids. Only CDR3 DNA remains: 48 bases, in frame from the first base. Based on the germline V gene, the CDR1 and CDR2 sequences are SGHVS and FNYEAQ. V lost 2 bases and J lost 4 bases; the stretch between them is 16 bases long. The time point label, read with the paper, signifies: baseline before first vaccination. Vaccinee samples came from UK trials COV001 and COV002, including a single-blind randomized controlled phase 2/3 trial of AZD1222 (ChAdOx1 nCoV-19) in healthy adults. For TCRbeta chain sequencing, PBMC samples were collected from trial participants at day 0 and at day 28 after the second dose. A note on this clone: Its antigen has not been determined. No base quality information exists; no much larger clone differs at one position.

The CDR3 regions of human TCRbeta chains were analyzed by immunosequencing. Per the original workflow: Repertoire TCRs were matched against a reference library of SARS-CoV-2-specific TCRs generated with the MIRA antigen-specificity platform. Breadth was defined as the fraction of unique TCRs that were SARS-CoV-2-associated, and depth was defined as the fraction of total T cells that were SARS-CoV-2-associated. Using the MIRA data, each spike-specific TCR was assigned both to the spike region to which the TCR was reactive and to a CD4 or CD8 class. Log10-transformed breadth and depth values were compared by one-way ANOVA with Sidak's multiple comparisons tests. In TCRdb, the immuneACCESS table is reduced to in-frame sequences with V and J assigned. These tables do not hold every clone; where another copy was compared, an unresolved V gene accounts for under half, and the others remain unexplained. V and J calls and clone size follow that table, whereas D and trimming were derived from the DNA. A total of under 150,000 clones appear in this sample, 80% to 95% of them only once. The ten most abundant clones make up approximately 4.8% of the sample.

The sequence was collected from an adult in good health. The source material was peripheral blood, sampled on day 0 of AZD1222 vaccination. Recombination joined TRBV7-6 with TRBJ2-3; perhaps TRBD1 is the D gene, with 5 bases matching. The CDR3 is CASSLLGAPQADTQYF. The DNA sequence is as follows: TGTGCCAGCAGCTTATTAGGCGCCCCACAGGCAGATACGCAGTATTTT.